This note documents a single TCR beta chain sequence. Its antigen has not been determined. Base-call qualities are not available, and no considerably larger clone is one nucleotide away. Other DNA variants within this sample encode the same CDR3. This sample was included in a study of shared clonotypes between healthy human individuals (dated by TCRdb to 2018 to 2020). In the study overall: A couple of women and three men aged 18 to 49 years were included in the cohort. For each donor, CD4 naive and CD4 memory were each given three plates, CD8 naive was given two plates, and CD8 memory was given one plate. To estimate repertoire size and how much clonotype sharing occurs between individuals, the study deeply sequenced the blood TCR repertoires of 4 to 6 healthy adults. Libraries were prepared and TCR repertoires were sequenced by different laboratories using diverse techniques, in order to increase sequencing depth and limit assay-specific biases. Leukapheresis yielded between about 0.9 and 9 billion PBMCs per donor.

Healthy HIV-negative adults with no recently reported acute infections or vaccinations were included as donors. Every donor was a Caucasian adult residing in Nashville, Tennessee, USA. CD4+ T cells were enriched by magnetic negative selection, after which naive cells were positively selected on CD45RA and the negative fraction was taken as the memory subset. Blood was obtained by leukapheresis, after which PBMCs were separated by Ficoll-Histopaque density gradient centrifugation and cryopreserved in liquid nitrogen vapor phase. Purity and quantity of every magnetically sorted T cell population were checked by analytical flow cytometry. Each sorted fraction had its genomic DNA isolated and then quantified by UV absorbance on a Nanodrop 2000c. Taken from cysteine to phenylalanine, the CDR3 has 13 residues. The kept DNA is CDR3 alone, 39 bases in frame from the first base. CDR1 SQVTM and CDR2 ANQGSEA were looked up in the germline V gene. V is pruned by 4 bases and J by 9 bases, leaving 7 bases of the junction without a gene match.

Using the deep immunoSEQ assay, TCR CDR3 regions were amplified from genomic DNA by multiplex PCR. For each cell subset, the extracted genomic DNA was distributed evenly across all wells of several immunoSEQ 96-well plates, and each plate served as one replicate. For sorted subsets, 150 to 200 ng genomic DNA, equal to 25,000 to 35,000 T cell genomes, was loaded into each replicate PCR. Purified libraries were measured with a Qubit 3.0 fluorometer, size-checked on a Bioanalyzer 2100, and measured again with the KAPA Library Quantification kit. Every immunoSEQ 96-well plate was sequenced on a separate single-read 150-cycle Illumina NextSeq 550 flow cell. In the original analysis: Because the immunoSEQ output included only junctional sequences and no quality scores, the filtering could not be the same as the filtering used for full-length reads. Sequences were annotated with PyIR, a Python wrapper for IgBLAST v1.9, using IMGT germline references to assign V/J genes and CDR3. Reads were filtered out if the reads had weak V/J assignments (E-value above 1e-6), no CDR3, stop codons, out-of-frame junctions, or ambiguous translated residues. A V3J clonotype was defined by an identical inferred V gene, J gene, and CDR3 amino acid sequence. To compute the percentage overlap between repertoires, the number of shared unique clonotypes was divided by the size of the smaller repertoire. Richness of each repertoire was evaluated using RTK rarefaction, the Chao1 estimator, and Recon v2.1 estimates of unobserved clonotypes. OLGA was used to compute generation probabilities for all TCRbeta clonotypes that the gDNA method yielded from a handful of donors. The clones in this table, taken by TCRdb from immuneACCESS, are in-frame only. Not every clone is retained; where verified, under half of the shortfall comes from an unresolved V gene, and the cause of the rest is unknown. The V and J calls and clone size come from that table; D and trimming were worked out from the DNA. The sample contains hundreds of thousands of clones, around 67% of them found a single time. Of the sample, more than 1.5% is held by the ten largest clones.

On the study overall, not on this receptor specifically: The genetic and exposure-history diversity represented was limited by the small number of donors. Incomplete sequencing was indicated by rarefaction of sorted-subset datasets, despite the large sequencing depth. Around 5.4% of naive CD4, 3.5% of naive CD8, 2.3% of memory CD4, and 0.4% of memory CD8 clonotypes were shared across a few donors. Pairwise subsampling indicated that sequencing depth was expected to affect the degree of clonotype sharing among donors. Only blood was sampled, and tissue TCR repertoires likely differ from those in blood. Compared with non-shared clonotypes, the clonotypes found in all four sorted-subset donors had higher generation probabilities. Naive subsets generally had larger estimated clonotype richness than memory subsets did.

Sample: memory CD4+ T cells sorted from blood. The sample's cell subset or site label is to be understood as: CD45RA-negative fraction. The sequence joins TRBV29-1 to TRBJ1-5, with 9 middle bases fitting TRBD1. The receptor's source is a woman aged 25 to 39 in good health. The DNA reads TGCAGCGTTGGGACAGGGGAGGATGGGCCCCAGCATTTT. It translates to CSVGTGEDGPQHF.